A single sample is the source of the 12 T cell receptor beta chains below, sequenced in a study of blood T cell repertoires in COVID-19. Libraries were prepared by immunoSEQ multiplex PCR; TCRdb keeps only in-frame clonotypes and omits some of them. Of about 140,000 clones listed, over 80% are singletons. The sequenced material came from PBMCs or T cells enriched from blood (not recorded which). These receptors all come from a man between 60 and 75 years old who had recovered from COVID-19.

DNA for the CDR3: TGCGCCAGCAGTTTTAACAGGGCCGGTTCCTACGAGCAGTACTTC. Its protein is CASSFNRAGSYEQYF. This chain connects TRBV5-1 to TRBJ2-7; a possible D gene is TRBD1 (6 bases). Germline V lookup: CDR1 SGHRS, CDR2 YFSETQ. The CDR3 sequence is 15 residues long. The ends were cut back, 5 bases at V and 1 base at J, with 16 bases in the middle. The whole variable domain, remainder taken from reference TRBV5-1 and TRBJ2-7, is KAGVTQTPRYLIKTRGQQVTLSCSPISGHRSVSWYQQTPGQGLQFLFEYFSETQRNKGNFPGRFSGRQFSNSRSEMNVSTLELGDSALYLCASSFNRAGSYEQYFGPGTRLTVT.

In its sample, this clone was seen once. V gene TRBV19 combines with J gene TRBJ2-7; 9 bases match TRBD1. V was clipped by 5 bases and J by 3 bases; unmatched bases: 2. CDR1 LNHDA and CDR2 SQIVND come from the germline V gene (reference sequence). The length of the CDR3 is 13 residues. In DNA, the CDR3 is TGTGCCAGTAGTCTGACAGGGGGCTACGAGCAGTACTTC. Protein sequence: CASSLTGGYEQYF.

Here the CDR3 DNA reads TGCGCCAGCAGCCAAGGGTCCCCAGGCGAGCAGTTCTTC. It translates to CASSQGSPGEQFF. The chain employs TRBV4-1 and TRBJ2-1; D is ambiguous. Trimming shortened V by 1 base and J by 10 bases, and 11 bases separated the two germline ends. Germline CDR1 MGHRA, CDR2 YSYEKL. This CDR3 is built from 13 residues.

The rearrangement links TRBV19 to TRBJ2-2, with 11 bases aligning to TRBD2. V dropped 4 bases and J dropped 4; count of bases not matched to a gene: 5. Germline V gives CDR1 LNHDA, CDR2 SQIVND (reference sequence). The CDR3 runs to 16 residues. In nucleotides, the CDR3 is TGTGCCAGTAGTAGATCCGGGACTAGCGGCACCGGGGAGCTGTTTTTT. As protein: CASSRSGTSGTGELFF.

The chain couples TRBV2 to TRBJ1-5; D gene ambiguous. Germline CDR1 is SNHLY and CDR2 is FYNNEI. Trimming took off 8 bases at V and 2 bases at J, with 16 bases between the two ends. The CDR3 length is 15 residues. Here the CDR3 reads CASSEGSFGNQPQHF. DNA of the CDR3: TGTGCCAGCTCGGAGGGCAGCTTTGGCAATCAGCCCCAGCATTTT.

The V call is TRBV19, the J call TRBJ2-5; 8 nucleotides agree with TRBD2. J gave up 7 bases and V 6 bases, and 10 bases lay outside the gene matches. This CDR3 is built from 14 residues. Germline V gene sequence: CDR1 LNHDA, CDR2 SQIVND (reference sequence). This CDR3 is CASSRDSGTVTQYF. Written as DNA, the CDR3 is TGTGCCAGTAGCCGGGATAGCGGGACGGTGACCCAGTACTTC.

This clone was recorded a few times. The chain joins TRBV30 to TRBJ2-7; 7 bases align to TRBD1. This CDR3 has 14 amino acids. V gave up 2 bases and J gave up 3 bases; unmatched junction bases: 7. From germline, CDR1 is GTSNPN and CDR2 SVGIG (reference sequence). The CDR3 coding sequence is TGTGCCTGGAGTATGGGGACAGACTACTACGAGCAGTACTTC. Translated: CAWSMGTDYYEQYF.

V usage is TRBV11-1 and J usage is TRBJ1-1; D not resolved. Trimming removed 3 bases from V and 1 base from J, with 6 bases in between. The germline V gene has CDR1 SGHAT and CDR2 FQDESV (reference sequence). There are 13 residues in the CDR3. The CDR3, as DNA: TGTGCCAGCAGCTTCGAGGGGAACACTGAAGCTTTCTTT. This gives the protein CASSFEGNTEAFF.

Only a few counts were recorded for this clone. J is TRBJ1-1 and V is TRBV5-1; TRBD1 agrees at 11 bases. The CDR3 is made up of 18 amino acids. Unmatched junction bases numbered 10, after V lost 0 bases and J lost 3 bases. Germline V gene data show CDR1 as SGHRS and CDR2 as YFSETQ. As DNA, the CDR3 is TGCGCCAGCAGCTTGGCAGAGGGACAGGGGGTTAAGGACACTGAAGCTTTCTTT. Translation gives CASSLAEGQGVKDTEAFF.

For this clone: One end of the junction is discordant with germline, which a read error may explain. V and J are TRBV5-1 and TRBJ2-5, with D unclear. CDR1 and CDR2 (germline): SGHRS, YFSETQ. The CDR3 covers 14 residues. The CDR3 DNA follows: TGCGCCAGCAGCTTGTTTGGGTCCCAAGAGGCCCAGTACTTC. Translation: CASSLFGSQEAQYF.

The J gene is TRBJ1-2, the V gene TRBV28, with D possibly matching TRBD1 (6 bases). This CDR3 spans 11 amino acids. V lost 8 bases and J 8 bases, leaving 12 bases between the germline ends. CDR1 and CDR2 from the germline V gene are MDHEN and SYDVKM. CDR3 region: CASAGANGYTF. The CDR3 DNA is TGTGCCAGCGCGGGGGCGAACGGCTACACCTTC.

The gene calls are TRBV28 and TRBJ1-2; 7 nucleotides match TRBD1. V shed 4 bases and J 8 bases; nucleotides not matched to a gene: 7. This CDR3 region has 13 residues. From germline, CDR1 is MDHEN and CDR2 SYDVKM. The chain's CDR3 is CASSSSDREGYTF. The CDR3 coding sequence is TGTGCCAGCAGTTCCTCCGACAGGGAGGGCTACACCTTC.